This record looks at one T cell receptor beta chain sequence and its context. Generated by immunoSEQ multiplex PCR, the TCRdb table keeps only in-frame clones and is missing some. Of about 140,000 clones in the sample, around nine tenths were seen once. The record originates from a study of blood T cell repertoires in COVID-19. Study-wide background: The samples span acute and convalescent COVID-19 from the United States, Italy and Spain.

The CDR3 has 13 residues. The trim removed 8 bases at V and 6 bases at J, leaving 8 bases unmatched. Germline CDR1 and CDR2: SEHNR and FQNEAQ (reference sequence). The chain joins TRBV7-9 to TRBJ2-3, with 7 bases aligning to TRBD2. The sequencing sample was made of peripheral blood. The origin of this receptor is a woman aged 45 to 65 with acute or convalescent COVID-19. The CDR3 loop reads CASGGSVADTQYF. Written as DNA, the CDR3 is TGTGCCAGCGGCGGGAGCGTTGCGGATACGCAGTATTTT. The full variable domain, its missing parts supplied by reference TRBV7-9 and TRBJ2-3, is DTGVSQNPRHKITKRGQNVTFRCDPISEHNRLYWYRQTLGQGPEFLTYFQNEAQLEKSRLLSDRFSAERPKGSFSTLEIQRTEQGDSAMYLCASGGSVADTQYFGPGTRLTVL.